These 9 T cell receptor beta chains came from one sample sequenced in a study of T cells of healthy individuals. TCRdb re-analysed the 5' RACE reads in MiXCR, keeping a single row per CDR3 protein. The sample holds 90,000 to 100,000 distinct CDR3 sequences, around 17% seen once. These receptors all stem from a human donor in good health.

This clonotype was counted only a few times. Here the CDR3 reads CASSYPTWGGSNQPQHF. The CDR3, as DNA: TGTGCCAGCAGTTACCCTACTTGGGGGGGGAGCAATCAGCCCCAGCATTTT. This rearrangement joins TRBV6-8 to TRBJ1-5, with D possibly being TRBD1 (5 bases). Trimming removed 2 bases at V and 1 base at J, with 15 bases between. This CDR3 contains 17 residues. CDR1 is MNHGY, CDR2 SAAAGT, per germline.

This chain links TRBV7-9 with TRBJ1-6, with D unresolved. From germline, CDR1 is SEHNR and CDR2 FQNEAQ (reference sequence). This CDR3 has 12 amino acids. Trimming removed 3 bases from V and 7 bases from J, with 4 bases in between. The DNA of the CDR3 is TGTGCCAGCAGCTTTTCGAATTCACCCCTCCACTTT. Translating gives CASSFSNSPLHF. Filled out from reference TRBV7-9 and TRBJ1-6, the complete variable domain reads DTGVSQNPRHKITKRGQNVTFRCDPISEHNRLYWYRQTLGQGPEFLTYFQNEAQLEKSRLLSDRFSAERPKGSFSTLEIQRTEQGDSAMYLCASSFSNSPLHFGNGTRLTVT.

V gene TRBV27 combines with J gene TRBJ1-2; no clear D gene. This CDR3 is built from 13 residues. Per germline, CDR1 MNHEY and CDR2 SMNVEV (reference sequence). Trimming took off 3 bases at V and 8 bases at J, with 13 bases between the two ends. For the CDR3, the DNA is TGTGCCAGCAGTTTTTTGGGTTCCGACGGCTACACCTTC. Translation: CASSFLGSDGYTF.

V is TRBV4-3 and J is TRBJ2-1, with 11 bases aligning to TRBD1. CDR3 size: 15 residues. Germline V gene lookup returns CDR1 LGHNA and CDR2 YSLEER. With V trimmed by 1 base and J by 7 bases, 3 bases remained unmatched. DNA of the CDR3: TGCGCCAGCAGCCAAGGGACAGGGGGCCTGAATGAGCAGTTCTTC. This sequence encodes CASSQGTGGLNEQFF.

CDR3 nucleotide sequence: TGTGCCAGCAACATACGGGATGCCTACGAGCAGTACTTC. Residues: CASNIRDAYEQYF. This chain uses TRBV11-2 with TRBJ2-7, with D possibly being TRBD2 (5 bases). The V end was cut by 7 bases, the J end by 2 bases, with 12 bases between. Per the germline V gene, CDR1 is SGHAT and CDR2 is FQNNGV. The CDR3 contains 13 residues.

This clonotype came up many times. V usage is TRBV10-3 and J usage is TRBJ2-6, with D tentatively TRBD1 or TRBD2 (6 bases each). The V gene's germline CDR1 is ENHRY and CDR2 SYGVKD. Trimming cost V 3 bases and J 3 bases, with 12 bases left between them. The CDR3 has 16 residues. CDR3 loop: CAISDTGASGANVLTF. The DNA of the CDR3 is TGTGCCATCAGTGACACGGGGGCCAGTGGGGCCAACGTCCTGACTTTC.

The J gene is TRBJ2-7, the V gene TRBV11-2; 9 bases align to TRBD1. CDR3 length: 14 amino acids. The J segment lost 1 base and the V segment lost 3 bases, leaving 1 base of the junction unmatched. Germline V lookup: CDR1 SGHAT, CDR2 FQNNGV. CDR3 loop: CASSFDRGSYEQYF. The DNA for the CDR3 is TGTGCCAGCAGCTTTGACAGGGGGTCCTACGAGCAGTACTTC.

This chain connects TRBV6-2 or TRBV6-3 to TRBJ1-1; perhaps TRBD1 as D (6 bases). Germline loops: CDR1 MNHEY, CDR2 SVGEGT. With 8 bases removed from V and 3 bases from J, the gap between germline ends came to 19 bases. The CDR3 spans 15 residues. The CDR3 spells CASRNNRVGDTEAFF. Written as DNA, the CDR3 is TGTGCCAGCCGGAATAACAGGGTCGGGGACACTGAAGCTTTCTTT.

This clonotype was counted between two and nine times. The chain is built from TRBV7-2 and TRBJ2-2, with 9 bases lining up with TRBD2. J gave up 0 bases and V 7 bases, and 12 bases lay outside the gene matches. This CDR3 has 18 residues. Germline values: CDR1 SGHTA, CDR2 FQGNSA. CDR3 nucleotide sequence: TGTGCCAGCACCGACCGGCTAGCGGGGTTGACGAACACCGGGGAGCTGTTTTTT. Residues: CASTDRLAGLTNTGELFF.